This record concerns one T cell receptor (beta chain) sequence. No antigen is known for it. This entry is derived from a study of T cell responses to AZD1222 COVID-19 vaccine. Sequencing used immunoSEQ multiplex PCR; TCRdb keeps in-frame clones, though not all of them. The data contain 95,000 to 110,000 clones, around 90% of them singletons. Study observations and caveats: Possibly, clonal diversity was underestimated; donors were largely white British and included more females.

The sequenced sample was peripheral blood, obtained on day 0 of AZD1222 vaccination. The receptor's source is an adult in good health.

Here the CDR3 DNA reads TGCGCCAGCAGCTTGTCTGGACAGCAAGAGACCCAGTACTTC. This gives the protein CASSLSGQQETQYF. The chain links TRBV5-1 to TRBJ2-5, with D possibly matching TRBD1 (6 bases). From germline, CDR1 is SGHRS and CDR2 YFSETQ. The germline V and J ends were trimmed by 1 base and 2 bases, with 9 bases remaining between them. This CDR3 has 14 amino acids.